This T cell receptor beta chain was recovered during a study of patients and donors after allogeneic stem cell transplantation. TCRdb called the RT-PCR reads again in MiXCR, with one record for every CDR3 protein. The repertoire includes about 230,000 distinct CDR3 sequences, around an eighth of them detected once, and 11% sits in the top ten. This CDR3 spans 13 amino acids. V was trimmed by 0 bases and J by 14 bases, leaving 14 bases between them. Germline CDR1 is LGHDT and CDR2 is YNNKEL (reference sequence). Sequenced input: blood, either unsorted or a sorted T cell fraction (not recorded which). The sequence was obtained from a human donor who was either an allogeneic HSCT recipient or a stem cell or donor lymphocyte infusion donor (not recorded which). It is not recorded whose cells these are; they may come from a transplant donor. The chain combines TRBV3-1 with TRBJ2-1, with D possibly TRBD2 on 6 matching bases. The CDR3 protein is CASSQDRRGGEFF. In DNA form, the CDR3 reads TGTGCCAGCAGCCAAGATCGACGCGGCGGGGAGTTCTTC.